The 4 T cell receptor beta chains below come from one sample, sequenced in a study of long-term antiretroviral therapy in people with HIV. Researchers ran immunoSEQ v3.0 at survey level. Profiled with immunoSEQ multiplex PCR; TCRdb holds only in-frame clones, not every one. The data show approximately 41,000 clones, over 75% seen once. The specimen comprised unsorted PBMCs, sampled 1.5 years after starting antiretroviral therapy. These receptors were obtained from a man aged 18 to 29 with HIV.

The chain uses TRBV7-2 and TRBJ1-1; the D is unclear. CDR1 is SGHTA and CDR2 is FQGNSA in the germline V gene. Deletions cut 4 bases from V and 1 base from J, with 13 bases between. The CDR3 runs 15 residues. CDR3 nucleotides: TGTGCCAGCAGCTCAGACCCCACCCCGAACACTGAAGCTTTCTTT. Translated: CASSSDPTPNTEAFF. Full variable domain (outside the CDR3, taken from reference TRBV7-2 and TRBJ1-1): GAGVSQSPSNKVTEKGKDVELRCDPISGHTALYWYRQSLGQGLEFLIYFQGNSAPDKSGLPSDRFSAERTGGSVSTLTIQRTQQEDSAVYLCASSSDPTPNTEAFFGQGTRLTVV.

This clone was detected only once. The chain links TRBV4-3 to TRBJ1-4; D ambiguous. The CDR3 spans 16 residues. Per germline, CDR1 LGHNA and CDR2 YSLEER. V was trimmed by 3 bases and J by 0 bases, leaving 11 bases between them. The CDR3 nucleotides are TGCGCCAGCAGCCAGAGGACGACTGCAACTAATGAAAAACTGTTTTTT. Encoded protein: CASSQRTTATNEKLFF.

This clone was detected once. The rearrangement uses TRBV28 and TRBJ2-7, with a possible D match to TRBD1 (6 bases). CDR1 and CDR2 from the germline V gene are MDHEN and SYDVKM. Deletions cut 7 bases from V and 1 base from J, with 11 bases between. The CDR3 totals 13 residues. The CDR3 nucleotides are TGTGCCAGCACCGAGGGGGAGTCCTACGAGCAGTACTTC. Its translation is CASTEGESYEQYF.

This clone came up a few times. The chain is built from TRBV7-8 and TRBJ1-1; a weak D match, TRBD1 (5 bases). Between the trimmed V and J ends, which lost 5 bases and 5 bases, there was a span of 12 bases. This CDR3 spans 13 amino acids. From germline, CDR1 is SGHVS and CDR2 FQNEAQ. The CDR3 DNA reads TGTGCCAGCAGCCAGCAGGGAGGAACTGAAGCTTTCTTT. Residues: CASSQQGGTEAFF.